This T cell receptor (beta chain) was documented in a study of blood T cell repertoires in COVID-19. Study background: COVID-19 samples collected from the United States, Italy and Spain covered acute and convalescent phases. In each case, the material was cDNA or gDNA derived from T cells, B-cell-depleted T cells, or PBMCs.

This table comes from immunoSEQ multiplex PCR, and its TCRdb copy is limited to in-frame clones, with some not included. The data hold 55,000 to 65,000 clones, with around 92% observed a single time. The CDR3 covers 15 residues. V lost 5 bases to trimming and J lost 0 bases; unmatched junction nucleotides: 2. Germline assignment: CDR1 SGDLS and CDR2 YYNGEE. The chain uses TRBV9 and TRBJ2-3; 11 bases line up with TRBD2. This TCR was sampled from a man aged 60 to 75 with acute or convalescent COVID-19. Sequenced sample: peripheral blood. The CDR3 DNA sequence: TGTGCCAGCAGACGGACTAGCGGGAGCACAGATACGCAGTATTTT. Amino acid sequence: CASRRTSGSTDTQYF.